These 9 T cell receptor beta chains were all obtained from the same sample, sequenced in a study of blood T cell repertoires in COVID-19. Measured with immunoSEQ multiplex PCR; TCRdb has only the in-frame clones, and not every one. The sample yields a few hundred thousand clones, just over 85% seen once. Sample: PBMCs or T cells enriched from blood (not recorded which). Source of these receptors: a man aged 40-49 years who had recovered from COVID-19.

This clone has only one observation. This chain links TRBV30 with TRBJ2-1, with TRBD1 identical over 7 bases. The germline V gene encodes CDR1 GTSNPN and CDR2 SVGIG (reference sequence). V gave up 4 bases and J gave up 5 bases; unmatched junction bases: 8. The CDR3 is 14 amino acids. The DNA for the CDR3 is TGTGCCTGGAACAGGGGAGAGATTGACAATGAGCAGTTCTTC. Amino acid sequence: CAWNRGEIDNEQFF.

The CDR3 DNA sequence: TGTGCCAGCAGTAGGGACAACACAGATACGCAGTATTTT. Its protein is CASSRDNTDTQYF. The chain links TRBV27 to TRBJ2-3, with a possible D match to TRBD1 (6 bases). The CDR3 is 13 residues long. Trimming pared 5 bases from V and 2 bases from J, leaving 8 bases between. Germline CDR1 is MNHEY and CDR2 is SMNVEV (reference sequence).

The genes are TRBV19 and TRBJ1-2; TRBD1 matches 8 bases. J lost 6 bases, V lost 10 bases, and 10 bases had no gene match. There are 13 residues in the CDR3. Per germline, CDR1 LNHDA and CDR2 SQIVND (reference sequence). CDR3 DNA sequence: TGTGCCACCCAATCGACAGGGGCCCATGGCTACACCTTC. Its translation: CATQSTGAHGYTF.

This chain uses TRBV5-4 with TRBJ2-5; TRBD2 agrees at 12 bases. The CDR3 spans 17 residues. Germline CDR1 and CDR2: SGHNT and YYREEE (reference sequence). The V and J ends lost 0 bases and 5 bases, in that order; junction bases with no gene match: 8. In nucleotides, the CDR3 is TGTGCCAGCAGCTTGGGATCGTCTAGCGGGGGGGCCGAGACCCAGTACTTC. Encoded protein: CASSLGSSSGGAETQYF.

V usage is TRBV5-8 and J usage is TRBJ1-1; 7 bases align to TRBD1. CDR1 SGHTS and CDR2 YDEGEE come from the germline V gene. This CDR3 has 14 residues. The ends lost 4 bases at V and 6 bases at J; junction bases unmatched: 9. The CDR3 protein is CASSDRAPLSEAFF. As DNA, the CDR3 is TGTGCCAGCAGCGACAGGGCCCCCCTTTCTGAAGCTTTCTTT. Looking up the rest from reference TRBV5-8 and TRBJ1-1 gives the full variable domain: EAGVTQSPTHLIKTRGQQATLRCSPISGHTSVYWYQQALGLGLQFLLWYDEGEERNRGNFPPRFSGRQFPNYSSELNVNALELEDSALYLCASSDRAPLSEAFFGQGTRLTVV.

This rearrangement joins TRBV7-2 to TRBJ1-1, with D possibly TRBD1 on 6 matching bases. The V and J ends lost 6 bases and 5 bases respectively, with 13 bases between them. Germline CDR1 SGHTA, CDR2 FQGNSA. The CDR3 totals 13 residues. The CDR3 DNA sequence: TGTGCCAGCAGTTCACAGGGTGAAACTGAAGCTTTCTTT. It is translated as CASSSQGETEAFF.

This clone was seen once. This chain joins TRBV3-1 (or the pseudogene TRBV3-2) and TRBJ1-1, with no clear D. This CDR3 comprises 17 residues. V gave up 1 base and J gave up 3 bases, with 18 bases separating them. Germline V gene lookup returns CDR1 LGHDT and CDR2 YNNKEL (reference sequence). The CDR3 nucleotides are TGTGCCAGCAGCCAAGTACTTGCGGGATATGTGGACACTGAAGCTTTCTTT. This translates into CASSQVLAGYVDTEAFF.

This clone was observed a few times. The chain is built from TRBV19 and TRBJ1-1; 7 bases are shared with TRBD1. With 5 bases clipped from V and 4 bases from J, the junction kept 10 bases outside the gene matches. The CDR3 contains 15 residues. Germline V gene data show CDR1 as LNHDA and CDR2 as SQIVND (reference sequence). CDR3 region: CASSLIRDRVTEAFF. The CDR3 coding sequence is TGTGCCAGTAGTCTTATTCGAGACAGGGTCACTGAAGCTTTCTTT.

This chain connects TRBV5-1 to TRBJ2-7, with 8 bases matching TRBD2. The CDR3 loop spans 14 amino acids. Germline CDR1 and CDR2: SGHRS and YFSETQ. V trimming: 4 bases; J trimming: 3 bases; junction bases outside the gene matches: 6. The CDR3 DNA is TGCGCCAGCAGCCACCGAGCGGGAGTCTACGAGCAGTACTTC. It is translated as CASSHRAGVYEQYF.